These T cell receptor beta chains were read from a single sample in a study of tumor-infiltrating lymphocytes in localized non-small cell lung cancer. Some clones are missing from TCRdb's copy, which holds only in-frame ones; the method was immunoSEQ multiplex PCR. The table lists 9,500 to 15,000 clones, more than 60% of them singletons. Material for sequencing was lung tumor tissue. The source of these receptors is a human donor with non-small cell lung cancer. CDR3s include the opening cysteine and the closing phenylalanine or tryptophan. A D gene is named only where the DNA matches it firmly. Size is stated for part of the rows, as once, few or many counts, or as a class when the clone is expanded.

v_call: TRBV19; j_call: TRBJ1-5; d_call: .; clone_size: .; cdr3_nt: TGTGCCAGTAGTAACAATGTTCAGCCCCAGCATTTT; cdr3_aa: CASSNNVQPQHF
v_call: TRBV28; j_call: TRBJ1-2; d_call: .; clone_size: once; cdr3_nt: TGTGCCAGCAGTTTCTCAGAATATGGCTACACCTTC; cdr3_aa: CASSFSEYGYTF
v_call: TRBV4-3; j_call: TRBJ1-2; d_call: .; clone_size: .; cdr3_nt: TGCGCCAGCAGCCAAGATGTGAACAGGGCGTTTCAAGGCTATGGCTACACCTTC; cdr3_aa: CASSQDVNRAFQGYGYTF
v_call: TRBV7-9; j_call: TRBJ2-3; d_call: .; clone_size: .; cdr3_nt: TGTGCCAGCAGCTTCGCGGCGGCCAGCACAGATACGCAGTATTTT; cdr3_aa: CASSFAAASTDTQYF
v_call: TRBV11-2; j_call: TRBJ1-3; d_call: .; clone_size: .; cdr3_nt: TGTGCCAGCAGCTACGGGGGGACCTCTGGAAACACCATATATTTT; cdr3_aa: CASSYGGTSGNTIYF
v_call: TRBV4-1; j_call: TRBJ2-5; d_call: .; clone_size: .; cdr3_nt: TGCGCCAGCAGCCAAGGTGTAGTGTTCGGGGGTCCGCAAGAGACCCAGTACTTC; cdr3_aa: CASSQGVVFGGPQETQYF
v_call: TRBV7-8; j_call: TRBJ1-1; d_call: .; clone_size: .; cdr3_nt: TGTGCCAGCAGCTTGCCCGGTGGGGACACTGAAGCTTTCTTT; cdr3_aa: CASSLPGGDTEAFF
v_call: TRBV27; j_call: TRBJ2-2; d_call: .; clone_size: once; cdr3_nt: TGTGCCAGCAGTTTTACCCTAGCCGGGGAGCTGTTTTTT; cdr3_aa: CASSFTLAGELFF
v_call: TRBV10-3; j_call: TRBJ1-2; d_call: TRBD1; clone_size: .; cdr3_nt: TGTGCCATCAAGGGGACAGGGTCAGGCTACACCTTC; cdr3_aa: CAIKGTGSGYTF
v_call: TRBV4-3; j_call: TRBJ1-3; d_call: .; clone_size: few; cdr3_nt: TGCGCCAGCAGCCAAGAACGCGGAAACACCATATATTTT; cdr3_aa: CASSQERGNTIYF
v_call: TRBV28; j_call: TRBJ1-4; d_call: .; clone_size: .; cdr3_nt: TGTGCCAGCAGTTTATGGGGGCGCGGAGAAAAACTGTTTTTT; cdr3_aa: CASSLWGRGEKLFF
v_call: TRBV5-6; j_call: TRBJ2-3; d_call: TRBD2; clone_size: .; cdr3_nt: TGTGCCAGCAGCTTGCCTTTTACTAGCGGGAGTGTGGATACGCAGTATTTT; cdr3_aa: CASSLPFTSGSVDTQYF
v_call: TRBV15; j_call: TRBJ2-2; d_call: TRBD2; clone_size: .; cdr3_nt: TGTGCCACCAGCAGCCCTACTTGGACTAGCGGGAAGACCGGGGAGCTGTTTTTT; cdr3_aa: CATSSPTWTSGKTGELFF
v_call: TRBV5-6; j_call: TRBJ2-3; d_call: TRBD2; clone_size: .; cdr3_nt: TGTGCCAGCAGCTTACCTAGCGGACTCACAGATACGCAGTATTTT; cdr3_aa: CASSLPSGLTDTQYF
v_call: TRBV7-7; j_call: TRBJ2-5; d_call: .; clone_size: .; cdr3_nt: TGTGCCAGCAGCCACCGGGCAGAAGGGACCCAGTACTTC; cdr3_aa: CASSHRAEGTQYF
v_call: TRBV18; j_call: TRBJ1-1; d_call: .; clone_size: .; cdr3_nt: TGTGCCAGCTCCCTAGGGCCCCCCCCAGGGAACACTGAAGCTTTCTTT; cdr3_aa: CASSLGPPPGNTEAFF
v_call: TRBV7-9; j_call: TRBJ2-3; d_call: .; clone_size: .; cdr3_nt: TGTGCCAGCAGCTCCGGGGGAACTCCCACAGATACGCAGTATTTT; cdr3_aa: CASSSGGTPTDTQYF
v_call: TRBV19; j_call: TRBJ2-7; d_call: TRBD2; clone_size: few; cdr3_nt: TGTGCCAGTAGTATAGGGGGACTAGTCTCCAACGAGCAGTACTTC; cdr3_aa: CASSIGGLVSNEQYF
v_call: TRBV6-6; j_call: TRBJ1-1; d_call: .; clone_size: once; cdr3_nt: TGTGCCAGCAGTTCCCAGGCTTTGAACACTGAAGCTTTCTTT; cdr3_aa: CASSSQALNTEAFF
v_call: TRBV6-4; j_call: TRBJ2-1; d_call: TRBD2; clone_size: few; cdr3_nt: TGTGCCAGCAGCTCTAGCGGGGGGGCCTACAATGAGCAGTTCTTC; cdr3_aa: CASSSSGGAYNEQFF
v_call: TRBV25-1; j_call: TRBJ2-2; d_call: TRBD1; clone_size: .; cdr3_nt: TGTGCCAGCAGTGCACAGACAGGGGGCGAGGGGGAGCTGTTTTTT; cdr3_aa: CASSAQTGGEGELFF
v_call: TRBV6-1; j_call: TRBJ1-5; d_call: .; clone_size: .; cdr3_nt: TGTGCCAGCAGTGAAAAGGGACTGGGCAATCAGCCCCAGCATTTT; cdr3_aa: CASSEKGLGNQPQHF
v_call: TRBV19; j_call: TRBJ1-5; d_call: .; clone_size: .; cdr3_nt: TGTGCCAGTAGACCGGGACACCTCAATCAGCCCCAGCATTTT; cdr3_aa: CASRPGHLNQPQHF
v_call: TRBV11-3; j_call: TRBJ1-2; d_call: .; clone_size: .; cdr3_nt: TGTGCCAGCAGCTTAGGGCAGGGAGGTAACTATGGCTACACCTTC; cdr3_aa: CASSLGQGGNYGYTF
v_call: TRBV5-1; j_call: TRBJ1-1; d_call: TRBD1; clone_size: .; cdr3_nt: TGCGCCAGCAGCCACCGGGACAGGGGGATGAACACTGAAGCTTTCTTT; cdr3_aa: CASSHRDRGMNTEAFF
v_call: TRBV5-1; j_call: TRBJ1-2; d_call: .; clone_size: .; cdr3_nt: TGCGCCAGCAGCAGCACAGGAGAGGGAGGCTACACCTTC; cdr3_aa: CASSSTGEGGYTF
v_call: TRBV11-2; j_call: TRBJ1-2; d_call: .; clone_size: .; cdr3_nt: TGTGCCAGCAGCCCCGGGACGGACTTAGGGACCTTC; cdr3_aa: CASSPGTDLGTF
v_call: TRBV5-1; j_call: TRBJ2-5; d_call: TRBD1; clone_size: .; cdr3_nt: TGCGCCAGCAGCCCAGGACGGACAGGGATGGAGACCCAGTACTTC; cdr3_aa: CASSPGRTGMETQYF
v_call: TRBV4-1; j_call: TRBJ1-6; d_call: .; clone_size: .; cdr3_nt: TGCGCCAGCAGACTGGGACGGGCGAGCTCCTATAATTCACCCCTCCACTTT; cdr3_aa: CASRLGRASSYNSPLHF
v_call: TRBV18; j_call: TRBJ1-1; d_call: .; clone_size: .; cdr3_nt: TGTGCCAGCTCACCCATGGCAGGAGTGAACACTGAAGCTTTCTTT; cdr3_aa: CASSPMAGVNTEAFF
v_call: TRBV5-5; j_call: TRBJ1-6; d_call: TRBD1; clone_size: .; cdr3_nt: TGTGCCAGCAGCTTGCAGGGGGCAGGATCACCCCTCCACTTT; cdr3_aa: CASSLQGAGSPLHF
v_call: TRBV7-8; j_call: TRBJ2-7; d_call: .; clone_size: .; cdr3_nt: TGTGCCAGCAGCTTCTCGACTGTTCGGTTGGGGGAGCAGTACTTC; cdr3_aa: CASSFSTVRLGEQYF
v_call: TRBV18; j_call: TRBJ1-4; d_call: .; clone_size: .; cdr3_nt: TGTGCCAGCTCACCACCGGAGGTATCCGGCGAAAAACTGTTTTTT; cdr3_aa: CASSPPEVSGEKLFF
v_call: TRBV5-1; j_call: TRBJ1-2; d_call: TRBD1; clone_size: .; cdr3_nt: TGCGCCAGCAGCTTTTTACGACAGGGGGCTGATGACTATGGCTACACCTTC; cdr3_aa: CASSFLRQGADDYGYTF
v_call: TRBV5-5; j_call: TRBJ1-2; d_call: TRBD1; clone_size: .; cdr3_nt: TGTGCCAGCAGCTCCGGGACAGCTAACTATGGCTACACCTTC; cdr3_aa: CASSSGTANYGYTF
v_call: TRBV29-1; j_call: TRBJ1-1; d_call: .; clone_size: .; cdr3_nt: TGCAGCGTTGGGGCAGCGAACACTGAAGCTTTCTTT; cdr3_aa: CSVGAANTEAFF
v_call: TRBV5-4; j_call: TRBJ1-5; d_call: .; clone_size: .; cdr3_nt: TGTGCCAGCAGCTTGGATAAGGGCAAGGAGCCCCAGCATTTT; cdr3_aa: CASSLDKGKEPQHF
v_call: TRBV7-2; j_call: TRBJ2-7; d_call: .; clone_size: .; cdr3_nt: TGTGCCAGCAGCATCCGGCAGGCCTCCTACGAGCAGTACTTC; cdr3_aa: CASSIRQASYEQYF
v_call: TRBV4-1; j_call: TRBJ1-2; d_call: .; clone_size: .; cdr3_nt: TGCGCCAGCAGCCAAGCGGCAGGGTCCTATGGCTACACCTTC; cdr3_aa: CASSQAAGSYGYTF
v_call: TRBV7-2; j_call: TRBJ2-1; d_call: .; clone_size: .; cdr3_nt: TGTGCCAGCAGCCAACAGGGACGGCTTTACAATGAGCAGTTCTTC; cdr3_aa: CASSQQGRLYNEQFF
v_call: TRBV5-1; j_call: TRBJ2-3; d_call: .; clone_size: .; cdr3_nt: TGCGCCAGCAGCTGGGGCCAGGGTTTAGCCGCACTCGCTACGCAGTATTTT; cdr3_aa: CASSWGQGLAALATQYF
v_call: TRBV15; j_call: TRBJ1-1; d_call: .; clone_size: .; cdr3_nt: TGTGCCACCAGCAGGGCTGGATTGGGTAAGACAGAAGCTTTCTTT; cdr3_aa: CATSRAGLGKTEAFF
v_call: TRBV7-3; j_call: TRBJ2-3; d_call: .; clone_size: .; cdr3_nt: TGTGCCAGCAGCTTTAGCGGCCCCACAGATACGCAGTATTTT; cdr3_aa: CASSFSGPTDTQYF
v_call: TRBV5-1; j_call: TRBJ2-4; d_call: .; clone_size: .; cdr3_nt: TGCGCCAGCAGCTTGGGGCCGACAGACCTAGCCAAAAACATTCAGTACTTC; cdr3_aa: CASSLGPTDLAKNIQYF
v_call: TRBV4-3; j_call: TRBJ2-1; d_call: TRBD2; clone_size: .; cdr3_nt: TGCGCCAGCAGCCAAGATTTATCGTTAGCGGGAGCCCTGTCCTACAATGAGCAGTTCTTC; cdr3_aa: CASSQDLSLAGALSYNEQFF
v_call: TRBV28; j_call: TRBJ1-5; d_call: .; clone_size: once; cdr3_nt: TGTGCCAGCAAACGTGGACAGTTTCAGCAGCCCCAGCATTTT; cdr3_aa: CASKRGQFQQPQHF
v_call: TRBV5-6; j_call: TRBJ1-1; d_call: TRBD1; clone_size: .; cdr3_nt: TGTGCCAGCAGCTCGACAGGGCCGGGGGACACTGAAGCTTTCTTT; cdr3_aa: CASSSTGPGDTEAFF
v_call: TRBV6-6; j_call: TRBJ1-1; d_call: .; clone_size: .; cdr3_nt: TGTGCCAGCAGTTACCTTGGGGGTCCTCAGGGAACTTTCTTT; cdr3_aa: CASSYLGGPQGTFF
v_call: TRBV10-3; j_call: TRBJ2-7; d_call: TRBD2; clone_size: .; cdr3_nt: TGTGCCAGCTCCGGGACTAGCGGGAGGGTACGCCTTTACGAGCAGTACTTC; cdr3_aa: CASSGTSGRVRLYEQYF
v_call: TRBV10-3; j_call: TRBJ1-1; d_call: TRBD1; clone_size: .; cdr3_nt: TGTGCCATCAGTTTTACAGGGGCCGGCACTGAAGCTTTCTTT; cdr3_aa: CAISFTGAGTEAFF
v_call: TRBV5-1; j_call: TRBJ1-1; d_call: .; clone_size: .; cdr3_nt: TGCGCCAGCAGCTTCCACAGGGCCACTGAAGCTTTCTTT; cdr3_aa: CASSFHRATEAFF
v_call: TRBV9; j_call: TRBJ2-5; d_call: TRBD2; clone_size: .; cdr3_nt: TGTGCCAGCAGCGCTACAGCGGGGCAGGAGACCCAGTACTTC; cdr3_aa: CASSATAGQETQYF
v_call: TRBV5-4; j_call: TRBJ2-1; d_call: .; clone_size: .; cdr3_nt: TGTGCCAGCAGCCCCGGATGGGGGAATGAGCAGTTCTTC; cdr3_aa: CASSPGWGNEQFF
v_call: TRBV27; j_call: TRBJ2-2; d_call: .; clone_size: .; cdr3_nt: TGTGCCAGCAGTTTCACGGCCACCGGGGAGCTGTTTTTT; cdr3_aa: CASSFTATGELFF